Below, 26 T cell receptor beta chains from the same sample are listed, as sequenced in a study of Graves' ophthalmopathy and Graves' hyperthyroidism. RNA transcripts were the template, and TCR beta CDR3 regions were amplified from them. HTBI primers were employed in first-round RT-PCR, then a second-round multiplex PCR followed. Each CDR3 protein gets one entry after TCRdb re-called the multiplex PCR reads with MiXCR. The repertoire holds about 740,000 distinct CDR3 sequences, with 40% as singletons. Source material: peripheral blood. The receptor set was obtained from an adult man with Graves' ophthalmopathy.

This chain links TRBV10-3 with TRBJ2-3; 7 nucleotides align to TRBD1. Trimming took 6 bases from V and 0 from J; bases not matched to a gene: 3. This CDR3 comprises 14 residues. The germline V gene has CDR1 ENHRY and CDR2 SYGVKD. The CDR3 DNA is TGTGCCATCAGAGAGGACAGGAGCACAGATACGCAGTATTTT. Translated, it gives CAIREDRSTDTQYF.

This chain joins TRBV9 and TRBJ2-5, with D perhaps being TRBD1 or TRBD2 (5 bases each). Trimming took 6 bases from V and 1 from J, leaving 16 bases between them. Germline CDR1 SGDLS, CDR2 YYNGEE. The CDR3 runs 15 residues. The CDR3 protein is CASKSSLGAQETQYF. The CDR3 DNA is TGTGCCAGCAAGTCGTCCCTCGGGGCCCAAGAGACCCAGTACTTC.

This clonotype was seen repeatedly, ten times or more. This chain connects TRBV29-1 to TRBJ1-2; TRBD1 agrees at 7 bases. Germline V gene sequence: CDR1 SQVTM, CDR2 ANQGSEA. The CDR3 loop spans 14 amino acids. Trimming at V came to 3 bases and at J to 6 bases, leaving 10 bases not matched to a gene. The CDR3 sequence: CSVESVTGANGYTF. The CDR3 DNA sequence: TGCAGCGTTGAGTCCGTCACAGGGGCTAATGGCTACACCTTC.

The rearrangement uses TRBV6-4 and TRBJ1-6, with D hard to call. Trimming left V 5 bases short and J 2 bases short, with 16 bases between. Germline V gives CDR1 MRHNA, CDR2 SNTAGT. The CDR3 runs to 17 residues. As DNA, the CDR3 is TGTGCCAGCAGTCACACTTTGGGGTTCACCTATAATTCACCCCTCCACTTT. It is translated as CASSHTLGFTYNSPLHF.

The chain employs TRBV7-2 and TRBJ2-6; D is perhaps TRBD2 (6 bases). Trimming left V 2 bases short and J 1 base short, with 15 bases between. The germline V gene encodes CDR1 SGHTA and CDR2 FQGNSA. This CDR3 has 18 amino acids. The chain's CDR3 is CASSLSRGGGSGANVLTF. The CDR3 nucleotides are TGTGCCAGCAGCTTATCTCGGGGAGGCGGTTCTGGGGCCAACGTCCTGACTTTC.

This clonotype was counted many times. The chain uses TRBV20-1 and TRBJ1-2; tentatively, D is TRBD1 (5 bases). The CDR3 loop spans 13 amino acids. CDR1 DFQATT and CDR2 SNEGSKA come from the germline V gene (reference sequence). Trimming pared 3 bases from V and 4 bases from J, leaving 12 bases between. The CDR3 DNA is TGCAGTGCTAGCCGACAGATTTTCTATGGCTACACCTTC. This translates into CSASRQIFYGYTF.

This clonotype was picked up many times. The junction shows a germline mismatch at one end, possibly a read error. V is TRBV24-1 and J is TRBJ1-5; weak D call: TRBD1 (5 bases). The CDR3 totals 15 residues. The germline V gene encodes CDR1 KGHDR and CDR2 SFDVKD. This CDR3 is CASSEPGISNQPQHF. Here the CDR3 DNA reads TGTGCCAGCAGTGAACCAGGGATAAGCAATCAGCCCCAGCATTTT.

This clonotype came up many times. V is TRBV20-1 and J is TRBJ1-2, with 8 nucleotides matching TRBD1. In germline, CDR1 is DFQATT, CDR2 SNEGSKA (reference sequence). The CDR3 loop spans 16 amino acids. Trimming at V came to 1 base and at J to 7 bases, leaving 14 bases not matched to a gene. The CDR3 region has the DNA TGCAGTGCTAGAGTGGTGGGGACAGGTGACGGGGGTGGCTACACCTTC. Its protein is CSARVVGTGDGGGYTF.

A few counts support this clonotype. This sequence joins TRBV12-3 or TRBV12-4 and TRBJ2-7; the match to TRBD1 covers 8 bases. The J segment lost 6 bases and the V segment lost 3 bases, leaving 10 bases of the junction unmatched. The CDR3 consists of 15 residues. CDR3 sequence reads: CASSFPGQVRREQYF. CDR3 nucleotide sequence: TGTGCCAGCAGTTTCCCGGGACAGGTCCGCCGCGAGCAGTACTTC.

Note on this clonotype: A much larger clone differs by one base, so this may be a read error. This sequence joins TRBV7-2 and TRBJ2-5; a weak D match, TRBD2 (5 bases). V was pared by 5 bases and J by 4 bases, with 17 bases between. The CDR3 extends over 15 amino acids. The germline gives CDR1 SGHTA, CDR2 FQGNSA. CDR3 in DNA: TGTGCCAGCAGCCGCAGTGGTTCTAGCCGAGAGACCCAGTACTTC. It yields the protein CASSRSGSSRETQYF.

The rearrangement links TRBV11-2 to TRBJ2-7; D is perhaps TRBD1 (5 bases). The germline V gene encodes CDR1 SGHAT and CDR2 FQNNGV. CDR3 length equals 12 residues. The V and J ends lost 5 bases and 5 bases respectively, with 10 bases between them. CDR3 nucleotide sequence: TGTGCCAGCAGCCTATTCAGGGACGAGCAGTACTTC. Translation: CASSLFRDEQYF. The full variable domain, in which reference TRBV11-2 and TRBJ2-7 provide the parts outside the CDR3, is EAGVAQSPRYKIIEKRQSVAFWCNPISGHATLYWYQQILGQGPKLLIQFQNNGVVDDSQLPKDRFSAERLKGVDSTLKIQPAKLEDSAVYLCASSLFRDEQYFGPGTRLTVT.

This clonotype was detected many times. The chain couples TRBV20-1 to TRBJ2-7; TRBD1 matches at 9 bases. V shed 5 bases and J 0 bases; nucleotides not matched to a gene: 5. The CDR3 spans 14 residues. The germline gives CDR1 DFQATT, CDR2 SNEGSKA (reference sequence). CDR3 sequence reads: CSASRTGDSYEQYF. The CDR3 nucleotides read TGCAGTGCTTCAAGGACAGGGGACTCCTACGAGCAGTACTTC.

This chain links TRBV20-1 with TRBJ1-2, with a possible D match to TRBD1 (6 bases). The CDR3 is 15 amino acids. Germline-derived CDR1 and CDR2 are DFQATT and SNEGSKA (reference sequence). Trimming removed 3 bases at V and 5 bases at J, with 19 bases between. CDR3 region: CSASLSLTGLYGYTF. CDR3 DNA: TGCAGTGCTAGCCTCTCCCTGACAGGATTATATGGCTACACCTTC.

The chain is built from TRBV25-1 and TRBJ2-2, with D possibly called TRBD1 or TRBD2 (5 bases each). The CDR3 is made up of 16 amino acids. V shed 5 bases and J shed 4 bases, with 17 bases lying between them. Germline lookup yields CDR1 MGHDK and CDR2 SYGVNS. CDR3 nucleotide sequence: TGTGCCAGCAGTTTATTTGGGACCAGGTTCACCGGGGAGCTGTTTTTT. This codes for CASSLFGTRFTGELFF. Together with reference TRBV25-1 and TRBJ2-2, the CDR3 gives the full variable domain: EADIYQTPRYLVIGTGKKITLECSQTMGHDKMYWYQQDPGMELHLIHYSYGVNSTEKGDLSSESTVSRIRTEHFPLTLESARPSHTSQYLCASSLFGTRFTGELFFGEGSRLTVL.

This clonotype was counted ten times or more. This chain connects TRBV7-9 to TRBJ2-5; D might be TRBD2 (5 bases). V shed 4 bases and J shed 7 bases, with 16 bases lying between them. Per germline, CDR1 SEHNR and CDR2 FQNEAQ (reference sequence). CDR3 size: 14 residues. CDR3 sequence (DNA): TGTGCCAGCAGCTCCACGGGCAGTCGGGGGACCCAGTACTTC. Residues: CASSSTGSRGTQYF.

This clonotype has at least ten counts. The J gene is TRBJ1-1, the V gene TRBV19; D remains ambiguous. This CDR3 contains 13 residues. Germline CDR1 reads LNHDA; CDR2 reads SQIVND (reference sequence). Between the trimmed V and J ends, which lost 6 bases and 1 base, there was a span of 9 bases. CDR3 amino acids: CASSFGKNTEAFF. As DNA, the CDR3 is TGTGCCAGTAGCTTTGGGAAGAACACTGAAGCTTTCTTT.

This clonotype was detected only a few times. The chain combines TRBV6-1 with TRBJ1-3; D may be TRBD1 (6 bases). Trimming removed 2 bases at V and 2 bases at J, with 7 bases between. CDR3 length: 14 amino acids. Germline V gene data show CDR1 as MNHNS and CDR2 as SASEGT. CDR3 sequence: CASSETGTGNTIYF. CDR3 nucleotides: TGTGCCAGCAGTGAAACAGGGACTGGAAACACCATATATTTT.

This clonotype was seen more than once but under ten times. This chain links TRBV25-1 with TRBJ2-2; 7 bases fit TRBD2. Germline-derived CDR1 and CDR2 are MGHDK and SYGVNS. The CDR3 is 15 residues long. V lost 10 bases, J lost 4 bases, and 12 bases stayed unmatched. The CDR3 reads CATRGVSEGTGELFF. CDR3 coding DNA: TGTGCCACCCGGGGGGTTAGCGAGGGCACCGGGGAGCTGTTTTTT.

There are many counts of this clonotype. The chain couples TRBV10-1 to TRBJ2-7, with D perhaps TRBD2 (6 bases). Germline V gene sequence: CDR1 WNHNN, CDR2 SYGVQD (reference sequence). The CDR3 runs to 12 residues. Trimming left V 2 bases short and J 5 bases short, with 7 bases between. DNA for the CDR3: TGCGCCAGCAGTGAGAGGGAGGACGAGCAGTACTTC. This encodes CASSEREDEQYF.

The table lists this clonotype with many counts. CDR3 protein: CSASMAGPNYGYTF. The CDR3, as DNA: TGCAGTGCTAGTATGGCAGGGCCTAACTATGGCTACACCTTC. This chain joins TRBV20-1 and TRBJ1-2, with a weak D call TRBD1 (5 bases). V gave up 3 bases and J gave up 0 bases, with 11 bases separating them. CDR3 size: 14 residues. The germline gives CDR1 DFQATT, CDR2 SNEGSKA (reference sequence).

V and J are TRBV7-9 and TRBJ1-4, with TRBD1 as a possible D gene (5 bases). CDR3 length equals 16 residues. Germline V CDR1 and CDR2: SEHNR, FQNEAQ (reference sequence). Trimming pared 4 bases from V and 8 bases from J, leaving 20 bases between. DNA of the CDR3: TGTGCCAGCAGCTCCTTTGGACAAACCCTAGGCGAAAAACTGTTTTTT. Protein sequence: CASSSFGQTLGEKLFF.

This clonotype was counted many times. This rearrangement joins TRBV16 to TRBJ2-7; unclear D gene. CDR3 length: 14 residues. CDR1 and CDR2 (germline): KGHSY, FQNENV. With 0 bases removed from V and 3 bases from J, the gap between germline ends came to 9 bases. The CDR3 loop reads CASSQSNGNYEQYF. DNA for the CDR3: TGTGCCAGCAGCCAATCTAACGGTAACTACGAGCAGTACTTC.

This chain uses TRBV2 with TRBJ1-1; the D gene is possibly TRBD1 (5 bases). Germline CDR1 reads SNHLY; CDR2 reads FYNNEI. CDR3 size: 14 residues. The V and J ends lost 5 bases and 2 bases respectively, with 12 bases between them. The CDR3 region is CASSSQTVNTEAFF. The CDR3 nucleotides are TGTGCCAGCAGTTCACAGACAGTAAACACTGAAGCTTTCTTT.

A word on this clonotype: Sequence at one end of the junction differs from germline and may be a read error. V gene TRBV12-3 or TRBV12-4 combines with J gene TRBJ1-6; tentative D call: TRBD1 (5 bases). The CDR3 runs 15 residues. CDR3 DNA sequence: TGTGCCAGCAGTTTCGGGGGGAGTCTGGATTCACCCATCCACTTT. Translating gives CASSFGGSLDSPIHF.

The V gene is TRBV2, the J gene TRBJ1-3, with D hard to call. The CDR3 covers 13 residues. The germline V gene encodes CDR1 SNHLY and CDR2 FYNNEI. V lost 6 bases and J 7 bases, leaving 13 bases between the germline ends. The CDR3 region is CASSPTATNTIYF. The CDR3 coding sequence is TGTGCCAGCAGCCCCACAGCCACGAACACCATATATTTT.

The chain recombines TRBV25-1 with TRBJ1-3; D remains ambiguous. The germline V gene has CDR1 MGHDK and CDR2 SYGVNS. V dropped 5 bases and J dropped 3 bases, with 11 bases sitting between them. The CDR3 runs 14 residues. The CDR3 here is CASSFSDYGNTIYF. CDR3 nucleotides: TGTGCCAGCAGTTTTTCAGATTATGGAAACACCATATATTTT.